The 25 T cell receptor beta chains presented below share a single source sample, sequenced in a study of blood T cell repertoires in COVID-19. The method was immunoSEQ multiplex PCR; TCRdb's version includes in-frame clones alone and lacks a portion of them. The table records approximately 150,000 clones, 80% of them present only once. Input material: peripheral blood. The receptors were sampled from a man between 70 and 80 years old who had recovered from COVID-19.

A single count supports this clone. Relative to the germline gene, one junction end is altered; a read error may explain this. V usage is TRBV3-1 (or the pseudogene TRBV3-2) and J usage is TRBJ2-1, with a weak D call TRBD2 (5 bases). The CDR3 covers 13 residues. CDR1 is LGHDT and CDR2 is YNNKEL in the germline V gene (reference sequence). The CDR3 protein is CASSQTTSNEQFF. The CDR3 nucleotides are TGTGCCAGCAGCCAGACTACCTCCAATGAACAGTTCTTC.

The gene calls are TRBV5-1 and TRBJ2-3; 8 nucleotides match TRBD2. CDR1 and CDR2 from the germline V gene are SGHRS and YFSETQ. V lost 2 bases, J lost 5 bases, and 4 bases stayed unmatched. CDR3 length: 14 amino acids. The CDR3 region has the DNA TGCGCCAGCAGCTTAGGGCTAGCGGGAGATACGCAGTATTTT. Translated: CASSLGLAGDTQYF.

This clone was detected once. The chain employs TRBV7-8 and TRBJ2-3; a possible D gene is TRBD2 (7 bases). This CDR3 has 17 amino acids. The germline gives CDR1 SGHVS, CDR2 FQNEAQ. Trimming removed 5 bases from V and 0 bases from J, with 18 bases in between. CDR3 amino acids: CASSLLGGGGSTDTQYF. Here the CDR3 DNA reads TGTGCCAGCAGCCTTCTGGGAGGCGGGGGCAGCACAGATACGCAGTATTTT.

The gene calls are TRBV24-1 and TRBJ1-5, with D perhaps TRBD1 (6 bases). V lost 8 bases, J lost 5 bases, and 27 bases lay in between. CDR1 KGHDR and CDR2 SFDVKD come from the germline V gene. The CDR3 is 18 residues long. CDR3 amino acids: CATKHAGARNVEDQPQHF. The CDR3 DNA follows: TGTGCCACCAAACATGCAGGGGCACGAAACGTGGAAGATCAGCCCCAGCATTTT.

The chain couples TRBV4-1 to TRBJ2-7, with a possible D match to TRBD1 (6 bases). Germline V gives CDR1 MGHRA, CDR2 YSYEKL. The CDR3 loop spans 15 amino acids. The ends were cut back, 1 base at V and 0 bases at J, with 10 bases in the middle. CDR3 protein: CASSQGQATSYEQYF. The CDR3 region has the DNA TGCGCCAGCAGCCAAGGACAGGCAACCTCCTACGAGCAGTACTTC.

The chain carries TRBV4-1 and TRBJ2-7; tentative D call: TRBD2 (6 bases). The V end was cut by 1 base, the J end by 2 bases, with 12 bases between. The CDR3 totals 15 residues. Germline loops: CDR1 MGHRA, CDR2 YSYEKL. The CDR3: CASSQGDGRPYEQYF. The CDR3, as DNA: TGCGCCAGCAGCCAAGGGGACGGGAGACCCTACGAGCAGTACTTC.

This clone has a handful of counts. The chain combines TRBV19 with TRBJ2-1; unclear D gene. The length of the CDR3 is 11 residues. V lost 8 bases, J lost 8 bases, and 10 bases lay in between. The germline V gene has CDR1 LNHDA and CDR2 SQIVND (reference sequence). The CDR3 is CASGVEDEQFF. The DNA of the CDR3 is TGTGCCAGTGGTGTCGAGGATGAGCAGTTCTTC. Variable domain in full (rest from reference TRBV19 and TRBJ2-1): DGGITQSPKYLFRKEGQNVTLSCEQNLNHDAMYWYRQDPGQGLRLIYYSQIVNDFQKGDIAEGYSVSREKKESFPLTVTSAQKNPTAFYLCASGVEDEQFFGPGTRLTVL.

This sequence joins TRBV12-3 or TRBV12-4 and TRBJ2-3; 7 bases map to TRBD1. After removal of 5 bases from V and 7 bases from J, the junction contained 6 bases not matched to a gene. The CDR3 has 13 amino acids. Here the CDR3 reads CASSPRQGNTQYF. The CDR3 nucleotides are TGTGCCAGCAGTCCCAGACAGGGAAATACGCAGTATTTT.

This sequence joins TRBV7-2 and TRBJ2-7; 7 nucleotides line up with TRBD2. Germline-derived CDR1 and CDR2 are SGHTA and FQGNSA. V lost 0 bases, J lost 1 base, and 6 bases stayed unmatched. The CDR3 runs 16 residues. CDR3 amino acids: CASSLAFAGVSYEQYF. As DNA, the CDR3 is TGTGCCAGCAGCTTAGCTTTCGCGGGGGTATCCTACGAGCAGTACTTC.

Of note for this clone: A single base separates this from a much larger clone, so it may be a read error. The chain has TRBV7-2 and TRBJ2-7; a possible D gene is TRBD2 (6 bases). CDR3 length equals 15 residues. The V gene's germline CDR1 is SGHTA and CDR2 FQGNSA. The germline V and J ends were trimmed by 2 bases and 0 bases, with 11 bases remaining between them. The CDR3 protein is CASSLIAGISYEQYF. The CDR3 nucleotides read TGTGCCAGCAGCTTAATTGCGGGAATCTCCTACGAGCAGTACTTC.

This sequence joins TRBV5-4 and TRBJ2-5, with D uncertain. With 0 bases removed from V and 5 bases from J, the gap between germline ends came to 8 bases. This CDR3 has 13 residues. CDR1 is SGHNT, CDR2 YYREEE, per germline (reference sequence). The CDR3 nucleotides read TGTGCCAGCAGCTTGGATCCCGAGGAGACCCAGTACTTC. Residues: CASSLDPEETQYF.

The V call is TRBV19, the J call TRBJ1-5; D is unresolved. CDR3 length: 15 amino acids. Trimming took off 4 bases at V and 0 bases at J, with 10 bases between the two ends. Germline V lookup: CDR1 LNHDA, CDR2 SQIVND (reference sequence). This CDR3 reads CASSTNSYSNQPQHF. The CDR3 DNA reads as TGTGCCAGTAGTACGAATAGCTATAGCAATCAGCCCCAGCATTTT.

The chain is built from TRBV5-1 and TRBJ2-1; 9 positions agree with TRBD2. Germline V gene sequence: CDR1 SGHRS, CDR2 YFSETQ. The V and J ends lost 0 bases and 8 bases, in that order; junction bases with no gene match: 9. The CDR3 has 16 residues. CDR3 sequence (DNA): TGCGCCAGCAGCTTGGATAGCGGGAGAGATAAGTATGAGCAGTTCTTC. Amino acids: CASSLDSGRDKYEQFF.

V and J are TRBV12-3 or TRBV12-4 and TRBJ2-5, with TRBD1 matching 7 bases. CDR3 length equals 13 residues. V was clipped by 4 bases and J by 7 bases; unmatched bases: 6. The DNA of the CDR3 is TGTGCCAGCAGTTCTCCAGGGGGTTGGACCCAGTACTTC. It translates to CASSSPGGWTQYF.

This clone has a single count. The chain carries TRBV3-1 (or the pseudogene TRBV3-2) and TRBJ2-1; TRBD1 agrees at 7 bases. CDR3 length: 13 amino acids. Germline CDR1 is LGHDT and CDR2 is YNNKEL (reference sequence). The J segment lost 9 bases and the V segment lost 4 bases, leaving 6 bases of the junction unmatched. The CDR3: CASSRTGVVEQFF. In nucleotides, the CDR3 is TGTGCCAGCAGCCGCACAGGGGTTGTTGAGCAGTTCTTC.

The chain links TRBV10-3 to TRBJ1-1; 7 bases map to TRBD1. Per germline, CDR1 ENHRY and CDR2 SYGVKD. Trimming removed 7 bases from V and 4 bases from J; junction bases left unmatched: 0. This CDR3 has 11 amino acids. The CDR3 spells CAITGGTEAFF. The CDR3 coding sequence is TGTGCCATCACAGGGGGCACTGAAGCTTTCTTT.

The sample holds a few counts of this clone. The chain combines TRBV5-1 with TRBJ2-1; 8 bases are a match to TRBD2. The V gene end was trimmed by 0 bases and the J gene end by 0 bases; junction bases not matched to a gene: 11. In germline, CDR1 is SGHRS, CDR2 YFSETQ. The CDR3 length is 19 residues. The CDR3 region has the DNA TGCGCCAGCAGCTTGGGGAGGTGGGTAGCGGGGCTCTCCTACAATGAGCAGTTCTTC. Amino acids: CASSLGRWVAGLSYNEQFF. The full variable domain, its missing parts supplied by reference TRBV5-1 and TRBJ2-1, is KAGVTQTPRYLIKTRGQQVTLSCSPISGHRSVSWYQQTPGQGLQFLFEYFSETQRNKGNFPGRFSGRQFSNSRSEMNVSTLELGDSALYLCASSLGRWVAGLSYNEQFFGPGTRLTVL.

This clone has only one observation. CDR3 in DNA: TGTGCCAGCAGCTTATGGCTAGCAAGTGAGCAGTTCTTC. Residues: CASSLWLASEQFF. V gene TRBV7-6 combines with J gene TRBJ2-1; D is possibly TRBD2 (5 bases). The germline V gene has CDR1 SGHVS and CDR2 FNYEAQ. The length of the CDR3 is 13 residues. V shed 2 bases and J shed 9 bases, with 11 bases lying between them.

This sequence joins TRBV15 and TRBJ1-6; D uncertain. This CDR3 comprises 14 residues. V lost 3 bases and J lost 8, with 11 bases in between. Germline loops: CDR1 LNHNV, CDR2 YYDKDF (reference sequence). CDR3: CATSSSWGDSPLHF. DNA of the CDR3: TGTGCCACCAGCAGCAGCTGGGGAGATTCACCCCTCCACTTT. Complete variable domain (other parts from reference TRBV15 and TRBJ1-6): DAMVIQNPRYQVTQFGKPVTLSCSQTLNHNVMYWYQQKSSQAPKLLFHYYDKDFNNEADTPDNFQSRRPNTSFCFLDIRSPGLGDTAMYLCATSSSWGDSPLHFGNGTRLTVT.

The chain joins TRBV5-1 to TRBJ2-1; 11 bases align to TRBD2. CDR1 SGHRS and CDR2 YFSETQ come from the germline V gene. There are 16 residues in the CDR3. V shed 3 bases, J shed 3 bases, and the junction held 5 bases outside the gene matches. CDR3 in amino acids: CASSSSGLADYNEQFF. In DNA form, the CDR3 reads TGCGCCAGCAGCTCGTCGGGACTAGCGGACTACAATGAGCAGTTCTTC.

This clone was recorded many times. The chain employs TRBV19 and TRBJ2-1; 11 nucleotides agree with TRBD2. The CDR3 has 14 residues. V was clipped by 7 bases and J by 5 bases; unmatched bases: 4. From germline, CDR1 is LNHDA and CDR2 SQIVND (reference sequence). CDR3 loop: CASKRLAGHNEQFF. CDR3 sequence (DNA): TGTGCCAGTAAGCGACTAGCGGGACACAATGAGCAGTTCTTC.

This clone was observed a single time. The rearrangement links TRBV14 to TRBJ2-7; D ambiguous. The V and J ends lost 0 bases and 3 bases respectively, with 6 bases between them. Germline V gene data show CDR1 as SGHDN and CDR2 as FVKESK. The CDR3 runs 13 residues. Written as DNA, the CDR3 is TGTGCCAGCAGCCAAGATACAGTCTACGAGCAGTACTTC. Encoded protein: CASSQDTVYEQYF.

This chain links TRBV6-2 or TRBV6-3 with TRBJ1-5; D ambiguous. CDR1 is MNHEY, CDR2 SVGEGT, per germline. Trimming cost V 2 bases and J 1 base, with 9 bases left between them. The CDR3 runs to 15 residues. The CDR3 here is CASSYATESNQPQHF. The CDR3 DNA reads TGTGCCAGCAGTTACGCTACAGAAAGCAATCAGCCCCAGCATTTT.

This chain joins TRBV5-4 and TRBJ2-7; TRBD2 matches 9 bases. The germline gives CDR1 SGHNT, CDR2 YYREEE (reference sequence). The CDR3 is 14 residues long. J gave up 2 bases and V 4 bases, and 4 bases lay outside the gene matches. In DNA, the CDR3 is TGTGCCAGCAGCCGAGCGGGAGGCGCCTACGAGCAGTACTTC. Protein: CASSRAGGAYEQYF.

The sample holds one count of this clone. The genes are TRBV25-1 and TRBJ1-4; the D is unclear. Germline lookup yields CDR1 MGHDK and CDR2 SYGVNS. The CDR3 is made up of 12 amino acids. Trimming removed 6 bases at V and 5 bases at J, with 7 bases between. The CDR3 nucleotides read TGTGCCAGCAGACGGGAGAATGAAAAACTGTTTTTT. This encodes CASRRENEKLFF.